A single sample is the source of the 18 T cell receptor beta chains below, sequenced in a study of T cell changes during pregnancy in multiple sclerosis. Produced via immunoSEQ multiplex PCR; TCRdb's table is partial and in-frame only. This table holds some 97,000 clones, 90% to 95% found once. The starting material was peripheral blood, obtained in the second trimester of pregnancy. The receptors come from a female donor with multiple sclerosis, enrolled in a pregnancy study.

The chain employs TRBV7-2 and TRBJ1-4; TRBD1 might be the D (6 bases). Trimming stripped 4 bases from V and 7 bases from J, with 13 bases between. This CDR3 has 14 amino acids. Germline CDR1 is SGHTA and CDR2 is FQGNSA. The CDR3 DNA sequence: TGTGCCAGCAGCTCTCAGGGGCGAAGTGAAAAACTGTTTTTT. Its translation: CASSSQGRSEKLFF.

The chain carries TRBV30 and TRBJ2-1; 13 bases are a match to TRBD2. This CDR3 comprises 13 residues. Losses at the gene ends were 2 bases for V and 14 bases for J; bases not matched to a gene: 6. CDR1 GTSNPN and CDR2 SVGIG come from the germline V gene (reference sequence). CDR3 coding DNA: TGTGCCTGGAGTCGACTAGCGGGGGGTATGAAGTTCTTC. This sequence encodes CAWSRLAGGMKFF.

This clone occurred a few times. CDR3 sequence: CASSLTQGPEQFF. Written as DNA, the CDR3 is TGTGCCAGCAGTTTAACTCAGGGTCCGGAGCAGTTCTTC. V is TRBV28 and J is TRBJ2-1; D is perhaps TRBD1 (5 bases). CDR1 is MDHEN and CDR2 is SYDVKM in the germline V gene. This CDR3 is 13 amino acids long. The V and J ends lost 2 bases and 10 bases respectively, with 12 bases between them.

This clone was detected only a few times. The chain recombines TRBV19 with TRBJ2-1, with 11 bases that match TRBD2. CDR1 and CDR2 from the germline V gene are LNHDA and SQIVND (reference sequence). CDR3 length: 16 residues. V trimming: 5 bases; J trimming: 6 bases; junction bases outside the gene matches: 9. The CDR3 nucleotides are TGTGCCAGTAGTTTTAGCGGGAGGGCCCTCGTCAATGAGCAGTTCTTC. Protein product: CASSFSGRALVNEQFF. The entire variable domain, with the rest obtained from reference TRBV19 and TRBJ2-1, is as follows: DGGITQSPKYLFRKEGQNVTLSCEQNLNHDAMYWYRQDPGQGLRLIYYSQIVNDFQKGDIAEGYSVSREKKESFPLTVTSAQKNPTAFYLCASSFSGRALVNEQFFGPGTRLTVL.

The CDR3 sequence: CASSSAVTGVNEQYF. CDR3 DNA: TGTGCCAGCAGCTCCGCCGTGACAGGGGTCAACGAGCAGTACTTC. The V call is TRBV7-8, the J call TRBJ2-7, with 8 positions matching TRBD1. The CDR3 loop spans 15 amino acids. With 4 bases clipped from V and 5 bases from J, the junction kept 10 bases outside the gene matches. The germline CDR1 and CDR2 sequences are SGHVS and FQNEAQ.

This clone came up once. CDR3 protein: CAWTSGRTDYTF. The CDR3 nucleotides read TGTGCCTGGACCTCTGGCAGGACTGACTACACCTTC. The chain couples TRBV30 to TRBJ1-2, with D hard to call. The germline CDR1 and CDR2 sequences are GTSNPN and SVGIG (reference sequence). V lost 4 bases to trimming and J lost 10 bases, with 16 bases between them. The CDR3 covers 12 residues.

The chain recombines TRBV19 with TRBJ1-2; D is undetermined. From germline, CDR1 is LNHDA and CDR2 SQIVND (reference sequence). The CDR3 has 13 amino acids. V was shortened by 3 bases and J by 4 bases, with 9 bases between the two germline ends. The CDR3 nucleotides are TGTGCCAGTAGTATCGGGAACGGCTATGGCTACACCTTC. Amino acids: CASSIGNGYGYTF.

The chain is built from TRBV10-3 and TRBJ1-1; 10 bases agree with TRBD1. The length of the CDR3 is 14 residues. Germline V CDR1 and CDR2: ENHRY, SYGVKD. The ends lost 10 bases at V and 4 bases at J; junction bases unmatched: 9. CDR3 loop: CATLRDRGFTEAFF. The CDR3 bases are TGTGCCACACTCCGGGACAGGGGTTTCACTGAAGCTTTCTTT.

This clone has only one observation. The chain couples TRBV11-3 to TRBJ2-6, with 8 positions matching TRBD2. This CDR3 contains 17 residues. Germline V gives CDR1 SGHNT, CDR2 YENEEA. V was clipped by 5 bases and J by 0 bases; unmatched bases: 6. The CDR3, as DNA: TGTGCCAGCAGCCCGGGGGGGACCAGCTCTGGGGCCAACGTCCTGACTTTC. Translation gives CASSPGGTSSGANVLTF. Based on the CDR3 plus reference TRBV11-3 and TRBJ2-6, the full variable domain is EAGVVQSPRYKIIEKKQPVAFWCNPISGHNTLYWYLQNLGQGPELLIRYENEEAVDDSQLPKDRFSAERLKGVDSTLKIQPAELGDSAVYLCASSPGGTSSGANVLTFGAGSRLTVL.

This chain joins TRBV2 and TRBJ1-1; unclear D gene. The V and J ends lost 4 bases and 4 bases respectively, with 13 bases between them. The CDR3 is 14 residues long. CDR1 SNHLY and CDR2 FYNNEI come from the germline V gene. CDR3 in amino acids: CASSAYGGSTEAFF. CDR3 bases: TGTGCCAGCAGTGCTTACGGAGGGAGCACTGAAGCTTTCTTT.

The V and J genes are TRBV4-1 and TRBJ2-7, with 10 bases identical to TRBD1. Germline loops: CDR1 MGHRA, CDR2 YSYEKL. The V segment lost 4 bases and the J segment 2 bases; nucleotides outside the gene matches: 8. The CDR3 covers 16 residues. This CDR3 is CASSREPGQGTYEQYF. The CDR3 region has the DNA TGCGCCAGCAGCCGCGAACCGGGACAGGGGACCTACGAGCAGTACTTC.

J is TRBJ1-5 and V is TRBV9, with D maybe TRBD1 (6 bases). The CDR3 covers 15 residues. V lost 3 bases to trimming and J lost 6 bases, with 16 bases between them. Germline CDR1 and CDR2: SGDLS and YYNGEE. The CDR3 DNA is TGTGCCAGCAGCGCCAGGGGCGAGTCGGTTCAGCCCCAGCATTTT. Translation gives CASSARGESVQPQHF.

The count of this clone is one. V usage is TRBV2 and J usage is TRBJ1-5; possibly TRBD1 for D (6 bases). This CDR3 contains 14 residues. CDR1 is SNHLY, CDR2 FYNNEI, per germline. Trimming took 1 base from V and 2 from J, leaving 6 bases between them. The CDR3: CASSEGGRNQPQHF. CDR3 DNA: TGTGCCAGCAGTGAAGGGGGGCGCAATCAGCCCCAGCATTTT. The full variable domain, in which reference TRBV2 and TRBJ1-5 provide the parts outside the CDR3, is EPEVTQTPSHQVTQMGQEVILRCVPISNHLYFYWYRQILGQKVEFLVSFYNNEISEKSEIFDDQFSVERPDGSNFTLKIRSTKLEDSAMYFCASSEGGRNQPQHFGDGTRLSIL.

The rearrangement uses TRBV6-1 and TRBJ2-1; 7 nucleotides align to TRBD2. V gave up 0 bases and J gave up 9 bases; unmatched junction bases: 5. Germline CDR1 MNHNS, CDR2 SASEGT. This CDR3 is built from 14 residues. The CDR3 nucleotides are TGTGCCAGCAGTGAAGCGCGGGGGAGGGCTGAGCAGTTCTTC. Its translation: CASSEARGRAEQFF.

The gene calls are TRBV28 and TRBJ1-2; D might be TRBD1 (6 bases). This CDR3 comprises 12 residues. Germline V gene data show CDR1 as MDHEN and CDR2 as SYDVKM. V was cut by 5 bases and J by 6 bases, with 10 bases left in between. This CDR3 reads CASSPNRDGYTF. The CDR3 nucleotides read TGTGCCAGCAGTCCGAACAGGGATGGCTACACCTTC.

The chain links TRBV5-1 to TRBJ2-3; D might be TRBD2 (5 bases). CDR1 and CDR2 (germline): SGHRS, YFSETQ. V gave up 2 bases and J gave up 3 bases, with 10 bases separating them. The CDR3 is 14 amino acids. The CDR3 reads CASSFRGRTDTQYF. CDR3 DNA sequence: TGCGCCAGCAGCTTTAGAGGGAGAACAGATACGCAGTATTTT.

The chain recombines TRBV6-5 with TRBJ2-1; the D gene is possibly TRBD2 (5 bases). V was pared by 0 bases and J by 2 bases, with 11 bases between. The CDR3 extends over 16 amino acids. CDR1 and CDR2 (germline): MNHEY, SVGAGI. The CDR3 loop is CASSYSSPGAYNEQFF. In nucleotides, the CDR3 is TGTGCCAGCAGTTACTCGAGTCCCGGGGCCTACAATGAGCAGTTCTTC.

The sample holds one count of this clone. The rearrangement joins TRBV15 to TRBJ2-7, with 7 bases matching TRBD2. V shed 0 bases and J 6 bases; nucleotides not matched to a gene: 8. CDR3 length: 15 amino acids. Germline lookup yields CDR1 LNHNV and CDR2 YYDKDF (reference sequence). The CDR3 DNA follows: TGTGCCACCAGCAGAGATCTGGCGGGAGCGGTCGAGCAGTACTTC. It is translated as CATSRDLAGAVEQYF.